This T cell receptor beta chain was found in a study of blood T cell repertoires in COVID-19. At the level of the study: Donors in the United States, Italy and Spain gave samples during acute or convalescent COVID-19.

In the original processing: It was from reference gene primer amplification that nucleated cell counts were estimated. The repertoire was sequenced with immunoSEQ multiplex PCR; TCRdb's copy has only in-frame clones and lacks some. Clone size and V and J calls were adopted from that table, with D and trimming inferred from the DNA. The sample records approximately 180,000 clones, approximately 80% being singletons. Enrollment of patients from Seattle took place during active infection, with longitudinal follow-up. The germline V gene encodes CDR1 MDHEN and CDR2 SYDVKM. This CDR3 comprises 13 residues. Trimming pared 8 bases from V and 7 bases from J, leaving 12 bases between.

The genes are TRBV28 and TRBJ1-6, with D perhaps matching TRBD1 (5 bases). The sample consisted of peripheral blood. This TCR derives from a woman between 35 and 50 years old with COVID-19, enrolled during active disease. CDR3 nucleotides: TGTGCCAGCGCGGGGCCCATCAATTCACCCCTCCACTTT. This encodes CASAGPINSPLHF. Drawing the rest from reference TRBV28 and TRBJ1-6, the complete variable domain is DVKVTQSSRYLVKRTGEKVFLECVQDMDHENMFWYRQDPGLGLRLIYFSYDVKMKEKGDIPEGYSVSREKKERFSLILESASTNQTSMYLCASAGPINSPLHFGNGTRLTVT.